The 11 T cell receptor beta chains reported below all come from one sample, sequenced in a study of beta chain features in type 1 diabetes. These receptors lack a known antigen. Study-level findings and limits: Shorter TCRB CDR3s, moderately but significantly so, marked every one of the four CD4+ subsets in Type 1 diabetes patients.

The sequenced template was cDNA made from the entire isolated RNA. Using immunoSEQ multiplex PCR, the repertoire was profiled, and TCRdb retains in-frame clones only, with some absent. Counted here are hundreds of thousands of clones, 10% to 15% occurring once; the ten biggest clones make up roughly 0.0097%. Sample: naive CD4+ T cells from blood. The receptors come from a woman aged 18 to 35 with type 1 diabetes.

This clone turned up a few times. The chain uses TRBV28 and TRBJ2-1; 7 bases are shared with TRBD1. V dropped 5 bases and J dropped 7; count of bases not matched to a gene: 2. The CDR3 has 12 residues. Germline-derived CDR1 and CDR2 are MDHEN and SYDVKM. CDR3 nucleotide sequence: TGTGCCAGCAGTCGACAGGGAAATGAGCAGTTCTTC. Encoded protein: CASSRQGNEQFF.

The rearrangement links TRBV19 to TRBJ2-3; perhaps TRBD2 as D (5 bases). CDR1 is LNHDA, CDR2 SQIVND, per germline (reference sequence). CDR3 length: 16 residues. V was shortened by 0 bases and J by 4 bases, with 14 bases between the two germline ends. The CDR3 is CASSIDNGPGADTQYF. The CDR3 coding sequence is TGTGCCAGTAGTATAGACAACGGACCCGGGGCAGATACGCAGTATTTT.

CDR3 sequence: CASNSGTSTYEQYF. Here the CDR3 DNA reads TGTGCCAGCAACTCCGGGACTTCGACCTACGAGCAGTACTTC. The chain links TRBV9 to TRBJ2-7; the D gene is possibly TRBD2 (6 bases). V shed 6 bases and J shed 2 bases, with 15 bases lying between them. Germline CDR1 reads SGDLS; CDR2 reads YYNGEE. This CDR3 has 14 amino acids.

The CDR3 region is CASGLVWTSGSTDTQYF. The CDR3 coding sequence is TGTGCTAGTGGTTTGGTATGGACTAGCGGTAGCACAGATACGCAGTATTTT. The V and J genes are TRBV12-5 and TRBJ2-3; 10 bases map to TRBD2. This CDR3 region has 17 residues. From germline, CDR1 is LGHNT and CDR2 FRNRAP. V was clipped by 0 bases and J by 0 bases; unmatched bases: 3.

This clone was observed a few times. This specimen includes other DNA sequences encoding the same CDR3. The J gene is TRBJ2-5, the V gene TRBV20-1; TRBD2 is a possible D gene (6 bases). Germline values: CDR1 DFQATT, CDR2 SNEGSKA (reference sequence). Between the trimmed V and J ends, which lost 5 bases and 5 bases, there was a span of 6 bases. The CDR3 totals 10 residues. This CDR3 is CSAGRETQYF. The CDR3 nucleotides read TGCAGTGCTGGGAGGGAGACCCAGTACTTC.

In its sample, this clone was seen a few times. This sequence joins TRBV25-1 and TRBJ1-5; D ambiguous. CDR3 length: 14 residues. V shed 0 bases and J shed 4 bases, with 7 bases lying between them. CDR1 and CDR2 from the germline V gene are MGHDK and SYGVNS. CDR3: CASSEYRRNQPQHF. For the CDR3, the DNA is TGTGCCAGCAGTGAATATAGGCGGAATCAGCCCCAGCATTTT.

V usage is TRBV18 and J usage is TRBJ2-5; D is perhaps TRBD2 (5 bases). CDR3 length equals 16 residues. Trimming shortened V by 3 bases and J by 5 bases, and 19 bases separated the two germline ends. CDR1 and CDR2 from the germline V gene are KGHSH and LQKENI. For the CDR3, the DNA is TGTGCCAGCTCACCGTCAGCTCCGGGCCGCGGGGAGACCCAGTACTTC. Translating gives CASSPSAPGRGETQYF.

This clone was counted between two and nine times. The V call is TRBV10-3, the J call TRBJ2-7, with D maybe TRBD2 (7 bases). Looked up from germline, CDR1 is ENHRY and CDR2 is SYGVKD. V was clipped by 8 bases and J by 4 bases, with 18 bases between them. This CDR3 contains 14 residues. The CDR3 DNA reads TGTGCCATCCGGCGGGGGCTCCTCATATACGAGCAGTACTTC. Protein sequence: CAIRRGLLIYEQYF.

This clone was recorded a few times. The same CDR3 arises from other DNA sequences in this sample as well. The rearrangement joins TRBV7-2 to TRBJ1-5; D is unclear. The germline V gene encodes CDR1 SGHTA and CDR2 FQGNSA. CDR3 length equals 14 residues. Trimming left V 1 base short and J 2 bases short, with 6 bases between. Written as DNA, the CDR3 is TGTGCCAGCAGCTTAGGAGCTGGCAATCAGCCCCAGCATTTT. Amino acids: CASSLGAGNQPQHF.

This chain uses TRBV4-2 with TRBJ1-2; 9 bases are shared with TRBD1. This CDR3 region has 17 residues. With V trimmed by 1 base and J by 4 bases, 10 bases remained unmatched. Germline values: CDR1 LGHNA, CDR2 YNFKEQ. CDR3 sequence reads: CASSQAGTGYGSYGYTF. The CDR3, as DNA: TGTGCCAGCAGCCAAGCCGGGACAGGGTATGGATCCTATGGCTACACCTTC.

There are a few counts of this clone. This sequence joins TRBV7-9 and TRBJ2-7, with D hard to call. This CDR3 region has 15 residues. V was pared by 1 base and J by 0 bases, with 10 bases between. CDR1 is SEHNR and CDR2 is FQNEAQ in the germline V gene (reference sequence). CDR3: CASSLVRLSSYEQYF. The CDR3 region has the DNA TGTGCCAGCAGCTTAGTACGCCTGAGCTCCTACGAGCAGTACTTC.